This T cell receptor (beta chain) was retrieved from a study of cytomegalovirus exposure and HLA in healthy donors. Vbeta (60) and Jbeta (13) primers were used in the PCR. Study processing details: Counted up in a later analysis, unique TCR beta chains came to about 80 million, with some 11 million shared. Using immunoSEQ multiplex PCR, the repertoire was profiled, and TCRdb retains in-frame clones only, with some absent. V and J calls plus clone size are reproduced from that table; the DNA served to infer D and trimming. The data show some 130,000 clones, about 72% seen once. The J segment lost 8 bases and the V segment lost 0 bases, leaving 4 bases of the junction unmatched. CDR1 is SGDLS and CDR2 is YYNGEE in the germline V gene. The CDR3 length is 13 residues. This clone was detected a few times. The target antigen is unknown. The study's findings and limits: Roughly even sequencing depth across donors was the assumption behind the presence/absence analyses. Among TCR sequences, most were rare, though some public TCRs appeared in many donors.

Sequenced sample: PBMCs. The rearrangement links TRBV9 to TRBJ1-1; 7 nucleotides align to TRBD1. The sequence came from a female donor in good health and CMV-seronegative. Here the CDR3 reads CASSVAMDREAFF. The DNA of the CDR3 is TGTGCCAGCAGCGTAGCCATGGACAGGGAAGCTTTCTTT.